The 30 T cell receptor beta chains in this list originate from one sample, sequenced in a study of cytomegalovirus exposure and HLA in healthy donors. A multiplex PCR was run with 60 Vbeta primers and 13 Jbeta primers. TCRdb's table, derived via immunoSEQ multiplex PCR, lists solely in-frame clones and lacks some. The data show under 150,000 clones, with 82% seen just once and around 1.5% held by the top ten. Sequencing input: PBMCs. All receptors derive from a man aged 25-45 years in good health and CMV-seropositive.

V gene TRBV28 combines with J gene TRBJ2-2; D might be TRBD2 (6 bases). The length of the CDR3 is 19 residues. The germline V and J ends were trimmed by 8 bases and 0 bases, with 25 bases remaining between them. Germline-derived CDR1 and CDR2 are MDHEN and SYDVKM. The CDR3 region has the DNA TGTGCCAGCTCCCTGGGCGGGACTTGGGGAATCACGAACACCGGGGAGCTGTTTTTT. As protein: CASSLGGTWGITNTGELFF.

The CDR3 sequence is CASSLLAGSTEAFF. CDR3 sequence (DNA): TGTGCCAGCAGCTTGCTGGCGGGGAGCACTGAAGCTTTCTTT. This chain joins TRBV5-6 and TRBJ1-1; no clear D gene. With 1 base removed from V and 4 bases from J, the gap between germline ends came to 11 bases. The CDR3 has 14 amino acids. The germline V gene encodes CDR1 SGHDT and CDR2 YYEEEE.

Only a few counts were recorded for this clone. This sequence joins TRBV7-9 and TRBJ2-2; D remains unclear. The CDR3 runs 14 residues. V was cut by 7 bases and J by 1 base, with 10 bases left in between. Germline-derived CDR1 and CDR2 are SEHNR and FQNEAQ (reference sequence). As DNA, the CDR3 is TGTGCCAGCACGTACTACAAGAACACCGGGGAGCTGTTTTTT. This translates into CASTYYKNTGELFF.

The V gene is TRBV27, the J gene TRBJ2-7; 10 nucleotides match TRBD2. The V segment lost 6 bases and the J segment 3 bases; nucleotides outside the gene matches: 11. Per germline, CDR1 MNHEY and CDR2 SMNVEV (reference sequence). This CDR3 comprises 16 residues. The CDR3 DNA reads as TGTGCCAGCAGCGTGAGAGCGGGAGGGCGAGACTACGAGCAGTACTTC. It translates to CASSVRAGGRDYEQYF.

V usage is TRBV7-3 and J usage is TRBJ2-5; 10 bases match TRBD2. The CDR3 covers 15 residues. J lost 4 bases, V lost 5 bases, and 7 bases had no gene match. Germline CDR1 SGHTA, CDR2 FQGTGA. The CDR3 loop reads CASSRVAGGTETQYF. The CDR3 coding sequence is TGTGCCAGCAGCCGCGTAGCGGGAGGAACAGAGACCCAGTACTTC.

V gene TRBV2 combines with J gene TRBJ2-7, with 7 bases matching TRBD2. Germline CDR1 is SNHLY and CDR2 is FYNNEI. V dropped 9 bases and J dropped 2; count of bases not matched to a gene: 13. The CDR3 runs 15 residues. The CDR3 spells CARGGKGENAYEQYF. The CDR3 nucleotides are TGTGCCAGGGGGGGGAAGGGAGAAAACGCCTACGAGCAGTACTTC. Using reference TRBV2 and TRBJ2-7 for the parts outside the CDR3, the full variable domain is EPEVTQTPSHQVTQMGQEVILRCVPISNHLYFYWYRQILGQKVEFLVSFYNNEISEKSEIFDDQFSVERPDGSNFTLKIRSTKLEDSAMYFCARGGKGENAYEQYFGPGTRLTVT.

The chain is built from TRBV7-9 and TRBJ1-4, with 8 bases identical to TRBD1. Trimming took 2 bases from V and 3 from J; bases not matched to a gene: 5. This CDR3 is built from 16 residues. The germline V gene has CDR1 SEHNR and CDR2 FQNEAQ (reference sequence). The CDR3 loop reads CASSLPGGQANEKLFF. The CDR3 DNA follows: TGTGCCAGCAGCTTACCAGGGGGCCAGGCTAATGAAAAACTGTTTTTT. Filled out from reference TRBV7-9 and TRBJ1-4, the complete variable domain reads DTGVSQNPRHKITKRGQNVTFRCDPISEHNRLYWYRQTLGQGPEFLTYFQNEAQLEKSRLLSDRFSAERPKGSFSTLEIQRTEQGDSAMYLCASSLPGGQANEKLFFGSGTQLSVL.

This chain joins TRBV7-6 and TRBJ2-1; unclear D gene. Germline lookup yields CDR1 SGHVS and CDR2 FNYEAQ. Trimming removed 2 bases at V and 0 bases at J, with 8 bases between. The CDR3 covers 15 residues. Here the CDR3 reads CASSLMASSYNEQFF. CDR3 in DNA: TGTGCCAGCAGCTTAATGGCTAGCTCCTACAATGAGCAGTTCTTC.

The chain carries TRBV27 and TRBJ2-7; 14 bases agree with TRBD2. The ends lost 6 bases at V and 4 bases at J; junction bases unmatched: 5. The CDR3 totals 15 residues. Germline CDR1 is MNHEY and CDR2 is SMNVEV (reference sequence). CDR3 bases: TGTGCCAGCAGCCCTGGGACTAGCGGGAGTTACGAGCAGTACTTC. This gives the protein CASSPGTSGSYEQYF.

The genes are TRBV5-6 and TRBJ2-3; D may be TRBD1 (5 bases). Germline values: CDR1 SGHDT, CDR2 YYEEEE. The CDR3 consists of 15 residues. With 2 bases removed from V and 0 bases from J, the gap between germline ends came to 10 bases. The CDR3 nucleotides read TGTGCCAGCAGCTTCGCGCAGGGAAGCACAGATACGCAGTATTTT. Residues: CASSFAQGSTDTQYF.

Only one count was recorded for this clone. This chain uses TRBV5-1 with TRBJ2-7, with a possible D match to TRBD1 (7 bases). The CDR3 is 15 residues long. Between the trimmed V and J ends, which lost 3 bases and 1 base, there was a span of 14 bases. Per germline, CDR1 SGHRS and CDR2 YFSETQ. The CDR3 protein is CASSSPGGISYEQYF. The CDR3 coding sequence is TGCGCCAGCAGCTCCCCAGGGGGGATTTCCTACGAGCAGTACTTC.

This clone appeared a few times. V and J are TRBV6-1 and TRBJ2-7, with D maybe TRBD1 (6 bases). Germline V gives CDR1 MNHNS, CDR2 SASEGT. V gave up 10 bases and J gave up 4 bases, with 20 bases separating them. The CDR3 has 14 residues. Here the CDR3 reads CATYPGGQKYEQYF. The DNA of the CDR3 is TGTGCCACCTACCCCGGAGGACAGAAATACGAGCAGTACTTC.

In the case of this clone: Its ends do not fully match the called genes, so a read error is possible. The chain joins TRBV7-9 to TRBJ2-5; 8 bases are shared with TRBD2. The CDR3 is 17 residues long. Germline assignment: CDR1 SEHNR and CDR2 FQNEAQ (reference sequence). CDR3 sequence (DNA): TGTTCCAGCAGCCCCCCTCCGGGGGGGTATTACCAAGAGACCCAGTACTTC. This gives the protein CSSSPPPGGYYQETQYF.

The chain recombines TRBV7-3 with TRBJ2-6; the D is unclear. Germline V gene lookup returns CDR1 SGHTA and CDR2 FQGTGA. This CDR3 spans 16 amino acids. V shed 5 bases and J shed 0 bases, with 11 bases lying between them. The CDR3 nucleotides read TGTGCCAGCAGCCCCGCCCCCTACTCTGGGGCCAACGTCCTGACTTTC. Encoded protein: CASSPAPYSGANVLTF.

The CDR3, as DNA: TGTGCCAGCAGCGGAGGGATTAGCAATCAGCCCCAGCATTTT. Encoded protein: CASSGGISNQPQHF. The chain carries TRBV9 and TRBJ1-5; D call uncertain. CDR3 length: 14 amino acids. Germline values: CDR1 SGDLS, CDR2 YYNGEE. V lost 3 bases, J lost 0 bases, and 7 bases lay in between.

In its sample, this clone was seen once. For the CDR3, the DNA is TGTGCCAGCAGTTACTCGGAGCCGTTGGGGTTCTTC. Translation: CASSYSEPLGFF. The chain carries TRBV6-6 and TRBJ2-1; no firm D call. The CDR3 sequence is 12 residues long. Trimming took off 0 bases at V and 15 bases at J, with 12 bases between the two ends. The germline gives CDR1 MNHNY, CDR2 SVGAGI (reference sequence).

This clone came up once. The CDR3 bases are TGCGCCAGCAGCTTGGTAGGAGAGGAGACCCAGTACTTC. It codes for CASSLVGEETQYF. The gene calls are TRBV5-1 and TRBJ2-5; no firm D call. This CDR3 region has 13 residues. The V gene lost 0 bases and the J gene lost 5 bases, with 8 bases spanning the gap. The germline V gene encodes CDR1 SGHRS and CDR2 YFSETQ.

The V call is TRBV7-2, the J call TRBJ2-7; the D gene is possibly TRBD2 (6 bases). The germline V and J ends were trimmed by 5 bases and 2 bases, with 10 bases remaining between them. The V gene's germline CDR1 is SGHTA and CDR2 FQGNSA. CDR3 length: 13 residues. Written as DNA, the CDR3 is TGTGCCAGCAGCCAGACTAGGCCCTACGAGCAGTACTTC. Encoded protein: CASSQTRPYEQYF.

The chain employs TRBV7-9 and TRBJ2-3, with TRBD2 identical over 9 bases. With V trimmed by 3 bases and J by 5 bases, 6 bases remained unmatched. The CDR3 has 15 residues. Germline V gene sequence: CDR1 SEHNR, CDR2 FQNEAQ (reference sequence). CDR3 loop: CASSFLSGGIDTQYF. The CDR3, as DNA: TGTGCCAGCAGCTTTCTAAGCGGGGGGATAGATACGCAGTATTTT. Complete variable domain (other parts from reference TRBV7-9 and TRBJ2-3): DTGVSQNPRHKITKRGQNVTFRCDPISEHNRLYWYRQTLGQGPEFLTYFQNEAQLEKSRLLSDRFSAERPKGSFSTLEIQRTEQGDSAMYLCASSFLSGGIDTQYFGPGTRLTVL.

Points on this clone: At one of its ends the junction is not consistent with the germline gene, which may arise from a read error. The chain links TRBV7-9 to TRBJ2-5; tentative D call: TRBD2 (6 bases). From germline, CDR1 is SEHNR and CDR2 FQNEAQ (reference sequence). The CDR3 runs 13 residues. The CDR3 DNA reads as TGTTCCAGCAGCCCACCCCGGGAGGAGACCCAGTACTTC. Its protein is CSSSPPREETQYF.

The chain carries TRBV30 and TRBJ1-5; a weak D match, TRBD1 (5 bases). CDR3 length: 17 residues. V gave up 2 bases and J gave up 0 bases, with 17 bases separating them. Looked up from germline, CDR1 is GTSNPN and CDR2 is SVGIG (reference sequence). The CDR3 DNA reads TGTGCCTGGAGTCAGGGCCGTACCCGCTATAGCAATCAGCCCCAGCATTTT. Its protein product is CAWSQGRTRYSNQPQHF.

The chain is built from TRBV7-9 and TRBJ2-7, with a weak D call TRBD2 (5 bases). The CDR3 is 14 amino acids. Trimming shortened V by 4 bases and J by 9 bases, and 19 bases separated the two germline ends. The germline gives CDR1 SEHNR, CDR2 FQNEAQ (reference sequence). CDR3 in DNA: TGTGCCAGCAGCTCGCCAGTCCCGGGAAACGGGCAGTACTTC. Translated: CASSSPVPGNGQYF.

V gene TRBV19 combines with J gene TRBJ2-6; 10 nucleotides line up with TRBD2. The CDR3 is 18 amino acids. From germline, CDR1 is LNHDA and CDR2 SQIVND (reference sequence). V shed 6 bases and J 0 bases; nucleotides not matched to a gene: 8. In DNA form, the CDR3 reads TGTGCCAGTAGGCGGGGGGGACTAGCGAACTCTGGGGCCAACGTCCTGACTTTC. Amino acids: CASRRGGLANSGANVLTF.

This clone appeared a single time. This rearrangement joins TRBV7-6 to TRBJ1-6; the D is unclear. The CDR3 consists of 13 residues. The germline V gene encodes CDR1 SGHVS and CDR2 FNYEAQ. V lost 5 bases, J lost 14 bases, and 16 bases lay in between. The CDR3 region is CASSAVAQGSLHF. CDR3 coding DNA: TGTGCCAGCAGCGCGGTTGCCCAAGGATCCCTCCACTTT.

The chain links TRBV21-1 to TRBJ2-7; the listed D gene, TRBD1, was not tested against the DNA. TRBV21-1 is listed as a pseudogene. The CDR3 is 10 amino acids. Here the CDR3 reads CASSSQWQYF. CDR3 nucleotides: TGTGCCAGCAGCTCCCAATGGCAGTACTTC.

The rearrangement uses TRBV1 and TRBJ2-5; no check of the table's D call, TRBD2, against the DNA was made. TRBV1 counts as a pseudogene. The CDR3 extends over 19 amino acids. As DNA, the CDR3 is TGCACCAGCAGCCAAGAAAAGGCGGGACTAGCGGGGGGGCAAGAGACCCAGTACTTC. Its translation: CTSSQEKAGLAGGQETQYF.

The chain carries TRBV7-2 and TRBJ2-7; TRBD1 aligns across 8 bases. V dropped 3 bases and J dropped 4; count of bases not matched to a gene: 5. The CDR3 has 14 amino acids. CDR1 SGHTA and CDR2 FQGNSA come from the germline V gene. CDR3 in amino acids: CASSFDRGGYEQYF. The CDR3 region has the DNA TGTGCCAGCAGCTTCGACAGGGGTGGGTACGAGCAGTACTTC. The variable domain in full, completed from reference TRBV7-2 and TRBJ2-7, reads GAGVSQSPSNKVTEKGKDVELRCDPISGHTALYWYRQSLGQGLEFLIYFQGNSAPDKSGLPSDRFSAERTGGSVSTLTIQRTQQEDSAVYLCASSFDRGGYEQYFGPGTRLTVT.

The V gene is TRBV5-5, the J gene TRBJ1-1; D remains unclear. Germline-derived CDR1 and CDR2 are SGHKS and YYEKEE (reference sequence). The CDR3 is 17 residues long. V lost 4 bases to trimming and J lost 0 bases, with 19 bases between them. CDR3 residues: CASSPLTGIQVNTEAFF. CDR3 DNA: TGTGCCAGCAGCCCGCTCACCGGGATCCAGGTGAACACTGAAGCTTTCTTT.

The V call is TRBV28, the J call TRBJ2-2; TRBD2 aligns across 13 bases. Germline-derived CDR1 and CDR2 are MDHEN and SYDVKM. With V trimmed by 3 bases and J by 7 bases, 8 bases remained unmatched. CDR3 length: 17 residues. The CDR3, as DNA: TGTGCCAGCAGTTTCCCGGGACTAGCGGGATCAAACGGGGAGCTGTTTTTT. This gives the protein CASSFPGLAGSNGELFF.

This chain connects TRBV5-6 to TRBJ2-2; 8 bases are a match to TRBD2. The germline gives CDR1 SGHDT, CDR2 YYEEEE. This CDR3 is built from 16 residues. The V segment lost 1 base and the J segment 4 bases; nucleotides outside the gene matches: 6. CDR3 nucleotides: TGTGCCAGCAGCTTGTATTCGGGAGGGTCCACCGGGGAGCTGTTTTTT. Residues: CASSLYSGGSTGELFF.